This T cell receptor (beta chain) emerged from a study of Ad26.COV2.S vaccination and SARS-CoV-2 variants. Study in general: The authors gave Ad26.COV2.S intramuscularly, either once or twice 56 days apart.

Treatment indicated: around 19 received Ad26.COV2.S at low or high dose, single or two shots; 5 received placebo; per-sample allocation not given. At day 63 after the first vaccine or placebo injection, samples were drawn. In the vaccine, an Ad26 vector expressed the SARS-CoV-2 spike of the Wuhan strain. Findings and caveats of the study: Recipients of either vaccine or placebo displayed similar breadth of non-spike TCRs. Placebo recipients showed lower spike-specific TCR breadth than vaccinees.

Trimming removed 3 bases at V and 2 bases at J, with 0 bases between. CDR3 length: 11 amino acids. Repertoires were generated with immunoSEQ multiplex PCR, while TCRdb's copy carries only in-frame clones and drops some. The table shows 440,000 or so clones, with about nine tenths occurring only once. Worth noting for this clone: No antigen is known for it. This same CDR3 is encoded by further DNA sequences in the sample.

This receptor was obtained from a person aged 18-60 years who received the Ad26.COV2.S COVID-19 vaccine or a placebo. The sample in question was peripheral blood, obtained in a trial of Ad26.COV2.S vaccine versus placebo. The V and J genes are TRBV12-3 or TRBV12-4 and TRBJ2-3; no definite D call. The CDR3 DNA is TGTGCCAGCAGTTTCACAGATACGCAGTATTTT. Translated: CASSFTDTQYF.